A selection of T cell receptor beta chains follows, all from one sample in a study of OX40 agonist ivuxolimab in advanced cancers. Sequencing used immunoSEQ multiplex PCR; TCRdb keeps in-frame clones, though not all of them. The table has some 46,000 clones, 88% seen once. This specimen consisted of CD4+ or CD8+ T cells sorted from blood, obtained in a trial of the OX40 agonist ivuxolimab. These receptor sequences come from an adult with an advanced solid tumor such as melanoma, head and neck, liver or kidney cancer. Both conserved end residues are part of each CDR3. The order of the fields is J gene, clone size, D gene, V gene, CDR3 protein, CDR3 DNA. The D gene is left open where the match is weak. The listing skips clone size in some rows; elsewhere it reads once, few, many or a size class.

TRBJ2-2,-,-,TRBV11-3,CASSPRGQGFGELFF,TGTGCCAGCAGCCCTCGGGGGCAGGGGTTCGGGGAGCTGTTTTTT
TRBJ1-6,-,-,TRBV7-3,CASSFGGEAPLHF,TGTGCCAGCAGCTTTGGGGGAGAGGCACCCCTCCACTTT
TRBJ2-3,-,-,TRBV28,CASKKGGSTDTQYF,TGTGCCAGCAAAAAGGGCGGCAGCACAGATACGCAGTATTTT
TRBJ2-5,-,-,TRBV7-2,CASSPEEWHQETQYF,TGTGCCAGCAGCCCCGAGGAGTGGCATCAAGAGACCCAGTACTTC
TRBJ2-7,-,TRBD2,TRBV19,CASSPLSGGPYEQYF,TGTGCCAGTAGTCCCCTTAGCGGGGGGCCCTACGAGCAGTACTTC
TRBJ2-2,-,TRBD1,TRBV27,CASRPGQGNTGELFF,TGTGCCAGCAGACCGGGACAGGGAAATACCGGGGAGCTGTTTTTT
TRBJ1-3,-,TRBD1,TRBV5-1,CASSQDRGAGNTIYF,TGCGCCAGCAGCCAGGACAGGGGGGCCGGAAACACCATATATTTT
TRBJ1-5,-,-,TRBV10-2,CASREGSQPQHF,TGCGCCAGTCGGGAGGGGAGCCAGCCCCAGCATTTT
TRBJ2-1,-,TRBD2,TRBV29-1,CSVVGTSAYNEQFF,TGCAGCGTTGTTGGGACTAGCGCATACAATGAGCAGTTCTTC
TRBJ2-2,-,-,TRBV18,CASSPFPSGGNTGELFF,TGTGCCAGCTCACCTTTTCCGTCCGGGGGGAACACCGGGGAGCTGTTTTTT
TRBJ1-1,once,TRBD1,TRBV13,CASSLRGQGRTEAFF,TGTGCCAGCAGCTTACGAGGACAGGGGAGAACTGAAGCTTTCTTT
TRBJ1-5,few,-,TRBV10-1,CASSERENQPQHF,TGCGCCAGCAGTGAAAGGGAAAATCAGCCCCAGCATTTT
TRBJ2-5,-,-,TRBV5-6,CASSFYDQETQYF,TGTGCCAGCAGCTTCTATGATCAAGAGACCCAGTACTTC
TRBJ2-1,-,TRBD2,TRBV11-2,CASNPLASGAIDNEQFF,TGTGCCAGCAATCCCCTTGCTAGCGGGGCCATTGACAATGAGCAGTTCTTC
TRBJ2-5,-,TRBD2,TRBV4-1,CASSQDLAGGRETQYF,TGCGCCAGCAGCCAAGATCTAGCGGGGGGGCGGGAGACCCAGTACTTC
TRBJ2-3,-,TRBD2,TRBV6-6,CASSMTSGNTDTQYF,TGTGCCAGCAGTATGACTAGCGGTAACACAGATACGCAGTATTTT
TRBJ1-1,-,-,TRBV27,CASSLIVNTEAFF,TGTGCCAGCAGTTTAATAGTGAACACTGAAGCTTTCTTT
TRBJ2-5,once,-,TRBV27,CASSLSRGETQYF,TGTGCCAGCAGTTTATCCAGGGGAGAGACCCAGTACTTC
TRBJ1-6,once,TRBD1,TRBV30,CAWIEGRGLYNSPLHF,TGTGCCTGGATCGAGGGGAGGGGGCTCTATAATTCACCCCTCCACTTT
TRBJ2-3,-,-,TRBV5-4,CASSPGWGGGLGSTQYF,TGTGCCAGCAGCCCAGGCTGGGGCGGGGGCCTGGGGAGTACGCAGTATTTT
TRBJ1-4,-,TRBD1,TRBV4-1,CASSRGLTGFPEKLFF,TGCGCCAGCAGCCGGGGGCTGACAGGGTTCCCTGAAAAACTGTTTTTT
TRBJ1-6,-,-,TRBV4-1,CASSQDPRVDSPLHF,TGCGCCAGCAGCCAAGATCCCAGGGTGGATTCACCCCTCCACTTT
TRBJ2-3,-,-,TRBV11-1,CASSLWSHDTQYF,TGTGCCAGCAGCTTATGGTCCCACGATACGCAGTATTTT
TRBJ2-7,few,TRBD2,TRBV2,CASSGTSGSYEQYF,TGTGCCAGCAGTGGGACTAGCGGATCCTACGAGCAGTACTTC
TRBJ1-2,-,TRBD1,TRBV14,CASSQFDRDYGYTF,TGTGCCAGCAGCCAATTCGACAGGGACTATGGCTACACCTTC
TRBJ2-4,-,TRBD1,TRBV2,CASSGPTGMGAKNIQYF,TGTGCCAGCAGTGGACCGACAGGGATGGGCGCCAAAAACATTCAGTACTTC
TRBJ1-3,-,-,TRBV6-5,CASSYSGASGNTIYF,TGTGCCAGCAGTTACTCGGGGGCCTCTGGAAACACCATATATTTT
TRBJ1-5,-,-,TRBV19,CASSISWARPTKNSNQPQHF,TGTGCCAGTAGTATATCATGGGCCAGGCCAACAAAAAATAGCAATCAGCCCCAGCATTTT
TRBJ1-2,-,-,TRBV4-2,CASSPLEGLQGGYTF,TGTGCCAGCAGCCCCCTCGAAGGGCTTCAAGGTGGCTACACCTTC
TRBJ2-5,-,TRBD1,TRBV28,CASSLPGTGEETQYF,TGTGCCAGCAGTTTGCCCGGGACAGGAGAAGAGACCCAGTACTTC
TRBJ2-7,-,-,TRBV27,CASSTTLDEQYF,TGTGCCAGCAGTACTACGTTAGACGAGCAGTACTTC
TRBJ1-5,once,-,TRBV6-5,CASRPYSNQPQHF,TGTGCCAGCAGGCCATATAGCAATCAGCCCCAGCATTTT
TRBJ2-7,-,TRBD1,TRBV5-1,CASSPGTGAPYEQYF,TGCGCCAGCAGCCCTGGGACAGGGGCACCCTACGAGCAGTACTTC
TRBJ1-3,-,-,TRBV19,CASSTQGPGNTIYF,TGTGCCAGTAGTACACAGGGCCCTGGAAACACCATATATTTT
TRBJ2-3,-,TRBD2,TRBV7-2,CASSSGLAGGSTDTQYF,TGTGCCAGCAGCTCGGGACTAGCGGGGGGGAGCACAGATACGCAGTATTTT
TRBJ2-5,-,-,TRBV2,CASKLQETQYF,TGTGCCAGCAAATTGCAAGAGACCCAGTACTTC